The entry below describes one TCR beta chain. Its cognate antigen is unknown. This table comes from immunoSEQ multiplex PCR, and its TCRdb copy is limited to in-frame clones, with some not included. The sample has hundreds of thousands of clones, around 70% seen once; the top ten hold over 15%. The data are from a study of cytotoxic CD8 clonotypes in ibrutinib-treated CLL. Study details: The response samples were taken once patients had been treated for a median of around twelve months, range 6 to 36.

The CDR3 is 15 residues long. J lost 1 base, V lost 5 bases, and 8 bases had no gene match. Germline assignment: CDR1 MNHNY and CDR2 SVGAGI (reference sequence). Study-level results: Baseline values of clonality outstripped age-matched healthy donors and followed circulating CD8+ T-cell counts. Investigators sampled sustained-remission and progressing patients at differing times.

The sample consisted of PBMCs, taken after 24 months of ibrutinib treatment. This TCR was recovered from a human donor with chronic lymphocytic leukemia. The V and J genes are TRBV6-6 and TRBJ2-7; 7 bases fit TRBD1. The CDR3 is CASSLGTALSYEQYF. The CDR3 nucleotides are TGTGCCAGCAGTCTCGGGACAGCCTTGTCCTACGAGCAGTACTTC.